A selection of T cell receptor beta chains follows, all from one sample in a study of beta chain features in type 1 diabetes. Data came from immunoSEQ multiplex PCR; TCRdb stores just in-frame clones and leaves some out. Among more than 300,000 clones, approximately 12% were seen once, and the ten largest hold less than 0.02%. Input material: naive CD4+ T cells from blood. The receptor source for this set is a man aged 18 to 30 in good health. CDR3s include the opening cysteine and the closing phenylalanine or tryptophan. A D gene is named only where the DNA matches it firmly. Expanded clones are given a class, and other clones once, few, many or no size at all.

d_gene	v_gene	abundance	j_gene	CDR3aa	CDR3nt
TRBD1	TRBV10-3	few	TRBJ1-1	CAISRGWDTEAFF	TGTGCCATCAGCAGGGGGTGGGACACTGAAGCTTTCTTT
NA	TRBV18	few	TRBJ1-1	CASSSGFTEAFF	TGTGCCAGCTCGTCAGGCTTCACTGAAGCTTTCTTT
TRBD1	TRBV5-1	few	TRBJ2-1	CASSLDRDYNEQFF	TGCGCCAGCAGCCTGGACAGGGACTACAATGAGCAGTTCTTC
TRBD1	TRBV4-3	few	TRBJ2-3	CASSQHGQGGDTQYF	TGCGCCAGCAGCCAGCACGGACAGGGGGGAGATACGCAGTATTTT
NA	TRBV7-9	NA	TRBJ1-6	CASSLGGDNSPLHF	TGTGCCAGCAGCTTAGGGGGCGATAATTCACCCCTCCACTTT
TRBD2	TRBV6-4	NA	TRBJ2-1	CASSDSGTTYNEQFF	TGTGCCAGCAGTGACTCCGGGACTACTTACAATGAGCAGTTCTTC
NA	TRBV5-4	few	TRBJ2-5	CASSLGSRRDETQYF	TGTGCCAGCAGCTTGGGATCTCGGAGAGATGAGACCCAGTACTTC
NA	TRBV28	few	TRBJ1-2	CASTVRDYGYTF	TGTGCCAGCACAGTTCGGGACTATGGCTACACCTTC
NA	TRBV28	few	TRBJ1-2	CASESYGYTF	TGTGCCAGCGAGAGCTATGGCTACACCTTC
NA	TRBV7-2	few	TRBJ2-7	CASSIPGSYEQYF	TGTGCCAGCAGCATTCCAGGGTCCTACGAGCAGTACTTC
NA	TRBV29-1	NA	TRBJ2-1	CSVDGEIDYNEQFF	TGCAGCGTTGACGGGGAGATTGACTACAATGAGCAGTTCTTC
NA	TRBV4-2	few	TRBJ2-7	CASSQDLRDYEQYF	TGTGCCAGCAGCCAAGATCTTCGGGACTACGAGCAGTACTTC
TRBD1	TRBV4-3	NA	TRBJ1-2	CASSERGTATYIYGYTF	TGCGCCAGCAGCGAAAGAGGGACAGCCACTTACATCTATGGCTACACCTTC
TRBD1	TRBV6-5	few	TRBJ1-2	CASSYATGGDYGYTF	TGTGCCAGCAGTTACGCGACAGGGGGCGACTATGGCTACACCTTC
NA	TRBV7-3	NA	TRBJ2-3	CASEPGLRTDTQYF	TGTGCCAGCGAACCGGGACTGCGCACAGATACGCAGTATTTT
TRBD2	TRBV7-2	NA	TRBJ2-3	CASRLGLAGVDTQYF	TGTGCCAGCAGATTGGGACTAGCGGGAGTAGATACGCAGTATTTT
NA	TRBV28	NA	TRBJ1-2	CASRQGNDYGYTF	TGTGCCAGCAGACAGGGAAATGACTATGGCTACACCTTC
NA	TRBV7-3	NA	TRBJ2-2	CASSLEIFGGELFF	TGTGCCAGCAGCTTAGAGATTTTTGGCGGGGAGCTGTTTTTT